These 8 T cell receptor beta chains originate from one sample sequenced in a study of long-term antiretroviral therapy in people with HIV. Runs used v3.0 of the immunoSEQ assay and were done at survey level. Here immunoSEQ multiplex PCR was the method, and the copy in TCRdb shows in-frame clones only, minus some. In the table there are about 24,000 clones, roughly 86% of which are singletons. The sequencing used unsorted PBMCs, collected 4.4 years after starting antiretroviral therapy. These receptors originate from a man in his thirties or forties with HIV.

This clone was observed a single time. The CDR3 sequence: CATRERGPYEQYF. CDR3 DNA sequence: TGTGCCACCCGTGAAAGGGGGCCCTACGAGCAGTACTTC. This rearrangement joins TRBV6-1 to TRBJ2-7, with 7 bases that match TRBD1. CDR1 and CDR2 from the germline V gene are MNHNS and SASEGT. J gave up 2 bases and V 10 bases, and 8 bases lay outside the gene matches. CDR3 length: 13 amino acids.

The J gene is TRBJ2-1, the V gene TRBV7-2, with D unclear. The CDR3 loop spans 12 amino acids. With 4 bases removed from V and 6 bases from J, the gap between germline ends came to 7 bases. From germline, CDR1 is SGHTA and CDR2 FQGNSA. The CDR3: CASSYGLNEQFF. CDR3 nucleotides: TGTGCCAGCAGCTATGGGCTCAATGAGCAGTTCTTC. Combining the CDR3 with reference TRBV7-2 and TRBJ2-1 gives the whole variable domain GAGVSQSPSNKVTEKGKDVELRCDPISGHTALYWYRQSLGQGLEFLIYFQGNSAPDKSGLPSDRFSAERTGGSVSTLTIQRTQQEDSAVYLCASSYGLNEQFFGPGTRLTVL.

Only a few counts were recorded for this clone. The chain combines TRBV7-8 with TRBJ1-2; 7 bases are shared with TRBD1. V lost 3 bases to trimming and J lost 5 bases; unmatched junction nucleotides: 6. From germline, CDR1 is SGHVS and CDR2 FQNEAQ. The CDR3 has 14 amino acids. CDR3 in amino acids: CASSFYRGPYGYTF. CDR3 nucleotides: TGTGCCAGCAGCTTTTACAGGGGACCGTATGGCTACACCTTC.

The J gene is TRBJ1-1, the V gene TRBV19, with D tentatively TRBD1 (6 bases). V lost 1 base and J lost 11, with 11 bases in between. Germline-derived CDR1 and CDR2 are LNHDA and SQIVND (reference sequence). This CDR3 contains 12 residues. DNA for the CDR3: TGTGCCAGTAGTATAGGTGCAGGGGTTGCTTTCTTT. This translates into CASSIGAGVAFF. Filled out from reference TRBV19 and TRBJ1-1, the complete variable domain reads DGGITQSPKYLFRKEGQNVTLSCEQNLNHDAMYWYRQDPGQGLRLIYYSQIVNDFQKGDIAEGYSVSREKKESFPLTVTSAQKNPTAFYLCASSIGAGVAFFGQGTRLTVV.

V usage is TRBV20-1 and J usage is TRBJ1-1, with a possible D match to TRBD1 (5 bases). Germline values: CDR1 DFQATT, CDR2 SNEGSKA (reference sequence). The CDR3 extends over 11 amino acids. V gave up 3 bases and J gave up 11 bases, with 13 bases separating them. The CDR3 DNA follows: TGCAGTGCTAGCCCGGACAAGTTTGCTTTCTTT. Residues: CSASPDKFAFF.

This clone came up once. V and J are TRBV27 and TRBJ1-2; D perhaps matches TRBD1 (6 bases). Germline assignment: CDR1 MNHEY and CDR2 SMNVEV (reference sequence). The CDR3 covers 15 residues. V gave up 2 bases and J gave up 3 bases, with 13 bases separating them. CDR3 residues: CASSLMWGRDYGYTF. As DNA, the CDR3 is TGTGCCAGCAGTTTAATGTGGGGGCGAGACTATGGCTACACCTTC.

The chain carries TRBV5-6 and TRBJ2-3; the match to TRBD2 covers 14 bases. J lost 7 bases, V lost 2 bases, and 6 bases had no gene match. The CDR3 loop spans 16 amino acids. Germline lookup yields CDR1 SGHDT and CDR2 YYEEEE. The CDR3 reads CASSFRTSGRSNTQYF. CDR3 coding DNA: TGTGCCAGCAGCTTCAGGACTAGCGGGAGGTCAAATACGCAGTATTTT.

The rearrangement uses TRBV11-3 and TRBJ2-1, with unresolved D. Germline CDR1 and CDR2: SGHNT and YENEEA. The CDR3 extends over 13 amino acids. V lost 1 base to trimming and J lost 6 bases, with 7 bases between them. The CDR3 region has the DNA TGTGCCAGCAGCTTAGGGATGGGCAATGAGCAGTTCTTC. Protein product: CASSLGMGNEQFF.